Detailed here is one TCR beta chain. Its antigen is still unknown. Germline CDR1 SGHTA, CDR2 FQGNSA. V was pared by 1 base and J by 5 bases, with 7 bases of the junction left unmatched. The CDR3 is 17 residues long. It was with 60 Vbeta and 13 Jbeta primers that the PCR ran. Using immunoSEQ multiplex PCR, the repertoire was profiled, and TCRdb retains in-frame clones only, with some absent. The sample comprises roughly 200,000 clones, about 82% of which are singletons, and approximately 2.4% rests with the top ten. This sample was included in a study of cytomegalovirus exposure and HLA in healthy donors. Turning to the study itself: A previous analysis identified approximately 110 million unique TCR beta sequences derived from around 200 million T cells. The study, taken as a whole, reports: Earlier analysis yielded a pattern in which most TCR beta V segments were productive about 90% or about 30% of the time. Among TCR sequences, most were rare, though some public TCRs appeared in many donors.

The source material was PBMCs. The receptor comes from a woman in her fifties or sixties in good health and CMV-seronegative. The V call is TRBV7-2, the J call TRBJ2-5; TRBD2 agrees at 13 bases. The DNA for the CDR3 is TGTGCCAGCAGCTTAGGGACTAGCGGGAGAATAGAGGAGACCCAGTACTTC. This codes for CASSLGTSGRIEETQYF.